This T cell receptor beta chain was found in a study of blood T cell repertoires in COVID-19 (dated by TCRdb to about 2020). For context, the study as a whole: Samples covering the acute and convalescent phases of COVID-19 were provided by collaborators in the United States, Italy and Spain. Samples came from the ongoing ImmuneRACE study (first 160 participants) plus 1,254 subjects from 6 global collaborators. Where HLA class I and class II types were available, the types were taken from metadata supplied by the sample provider, not from assay-based typing. Subjects who had been exposed to COVID-19, were actively infected with it, or had recovered from it provided the deeply sampled blood TCRbeta repertoires that made up the dataset. The sample metadata nearly always contained a de-identified subject ID, COVID-19 status, age in years and sex. The repertoires were released in a freely available public database meant as a resource for research on the immune response to SARS-CoV-2. The material from the prospective study consisted of cDNA or gDNA derived from T cells, B-cell-depleted T cells, or PBMCs. Overall study outcomes, separate from this receptor: The quantity of clinical and demographic metadata differed by source and by participant and was supplied without curation.

Enrolling through a virtual design, the prospective study's participants ranged in age from roughly 18 to 100 years and lived across some 22 United States geographic areas. To assign participants to cohorts, the prospective study relied on clinical history that participants themselves reported in a screening survey and a study questionnaire. In the prospective study, whole blood, serum and a nasopharyngeal or oropharyngeal swab were collected from each participant by mobile phlebotomists. Over a roughly 2-month period, participants in the prospective study had the option of providing additional blood draws and questionnaires. Before DNA extraction, prospective study blood samples were shipped either frozen or at room temperature. The immunoSEQ Assay, a bias-controlled multiplex PCR, was used to amplify TCRbeta CDR3 regions from genomic DNA. As for the original processing: Nucleated cell counts per sample were estimated from amplification of reference gene primers within the assay. To quantify the absolute abundance of each unique TCRbeta CDR3 rearrangement, sequence reads were collapsed and filtered. For each sample, productive Simpson clonality was calculated by taking the square root of Simpson's diversity index across productive rearrangements. The table comes from immuneACCESS by way of TCRdb, which keeps in-frame sequences with V and J called. Part of the clones is missing from these tables; in studies checked, under half for an unresolved V gene and the rest for unknown reasons. D and trimming come from the DNA, and the V and J calls and clone size come from that table. This sample comprises some 200,000 clones, roughly 83% of them detected only once. About 1.3% of the sample is held by the ten biggest clonotypes.

Worth noting for this clone: It lacks a known antigen. Within one base of it there is no much larger clone, and no base qualities were kept.

V drops 4 bases and J drops 2 bases, leaving 18 bases in between. There are 16 amino acids in the CDR3, from cysteine to phenylalanine inclusive. Kept here is only the CDR3 DNA, which spans 48 bases and is read in frame from base 1. CDR1 is given as MGHRA and CDR2 as YSYEKL, both from the germline V gene. The chain links TRBV4-1 with TRBJ2-7; 6 matching bases give a weak D call of TRBD2. The sequenced sample consisted of PBMCs or T cells enriched from blood (not recorded which). The origin of this receptor is a woman aged 40-49 years with acute COVID-19. The sequenced DNA is TGCGCCAGCAGCCCACGTTCGGGGACTTCTCCCTACGAGCAGTACTTC. Translated, it reads CASSPRSGTSPYEQYF.